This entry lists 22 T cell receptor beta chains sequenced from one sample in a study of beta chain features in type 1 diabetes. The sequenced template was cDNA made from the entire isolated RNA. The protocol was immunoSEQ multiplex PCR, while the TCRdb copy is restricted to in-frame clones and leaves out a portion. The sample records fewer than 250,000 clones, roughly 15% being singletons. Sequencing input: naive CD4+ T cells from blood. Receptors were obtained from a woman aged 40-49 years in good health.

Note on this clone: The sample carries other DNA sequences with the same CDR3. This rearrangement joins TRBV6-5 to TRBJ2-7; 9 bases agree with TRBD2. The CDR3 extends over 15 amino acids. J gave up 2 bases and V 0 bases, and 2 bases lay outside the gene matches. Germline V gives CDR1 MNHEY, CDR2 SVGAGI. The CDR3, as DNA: TGTGCCAGCAGTTACTCCATAGCGGGGGCCTACGAGCAGTACTTC. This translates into CASSYSIAGAYEQYF.

The DNA of the CDR3 is TGTGCCAGCTCACCCAGGGGCGTGAACACTGAAGCTTTCTTT. Protein product: CASSPRGVNTEAFF. V gene TRBV18 combines with J gene TRBJ1-1; D might be TRBD1 (6 bases). Looked up from germline, CDR1 is KGHSH and CDR2 is LQKENI. V was cut by 3 bases and J by 0 bases, with 8 bases left in between. CDR3 length equals 14 residues. The variable domain in full, with the rest retrieved from reference TRBV18 and TRBJ1-1, is NAGVMQNPRHLVRRRGQEARLRCSPMKGHSHVYWYRQLPEEGLKFMVYLQKENIIDESGMPKERFSAEFPKEGPSILRIQQVVRGDSAAYFCASSPRGVNTEAFFGQGTRLTVV.

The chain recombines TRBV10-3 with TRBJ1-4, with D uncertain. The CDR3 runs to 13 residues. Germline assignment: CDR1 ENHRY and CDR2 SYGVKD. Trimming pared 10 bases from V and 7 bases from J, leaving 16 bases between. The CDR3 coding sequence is TGTGCCAGTGGGTTCTCGACTGGTGAAAAACTGTTTTTT. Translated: CASGFSTGEKLFF.

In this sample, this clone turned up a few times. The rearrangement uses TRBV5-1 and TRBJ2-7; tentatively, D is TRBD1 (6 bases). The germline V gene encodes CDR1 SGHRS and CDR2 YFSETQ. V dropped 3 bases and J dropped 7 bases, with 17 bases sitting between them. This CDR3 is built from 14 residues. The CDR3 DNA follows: TGCGCCAGCAGCTCACCGGGACAATATTTGGAGCAGTACTTC. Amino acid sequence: CASSSPGQYLEQYF.

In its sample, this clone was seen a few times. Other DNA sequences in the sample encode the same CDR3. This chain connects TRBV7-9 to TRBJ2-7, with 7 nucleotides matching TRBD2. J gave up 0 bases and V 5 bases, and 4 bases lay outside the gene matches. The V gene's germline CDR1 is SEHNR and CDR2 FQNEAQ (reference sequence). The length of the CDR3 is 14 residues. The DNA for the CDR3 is TGTGCCAGCAGCCTTTCGGGAGGCTCCTACGAGCAGTACTTC. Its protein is CASSLSGGSYEQYF.

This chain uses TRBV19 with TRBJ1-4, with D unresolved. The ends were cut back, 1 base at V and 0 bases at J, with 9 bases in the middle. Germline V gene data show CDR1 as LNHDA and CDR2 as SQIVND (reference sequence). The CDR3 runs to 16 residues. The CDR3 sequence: CASSIASATTNEKLFF. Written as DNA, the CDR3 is TGTGCCAGTAGTATAGCCTCTGCTACAACTAATGAAAAACTGTTTTTT. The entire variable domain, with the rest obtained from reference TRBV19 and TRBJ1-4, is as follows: DGGITQSPKYLFRKEGQNVTLSCEQNLNHDAMYWYRQDPGQGLRLIYYSQIVNDFQKGDIAEGYSVSREKKESFPLTVTSAQKNPTAFYLCASSIASATTNEKLFFGSGTQLSVL.

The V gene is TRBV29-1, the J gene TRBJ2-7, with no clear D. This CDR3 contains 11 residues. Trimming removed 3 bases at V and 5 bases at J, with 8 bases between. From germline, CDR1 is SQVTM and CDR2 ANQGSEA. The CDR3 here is CSVETRDEQYF. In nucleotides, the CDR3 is TGCAGCGTTGAGACCCGGGACGAGCAGTACTTC.

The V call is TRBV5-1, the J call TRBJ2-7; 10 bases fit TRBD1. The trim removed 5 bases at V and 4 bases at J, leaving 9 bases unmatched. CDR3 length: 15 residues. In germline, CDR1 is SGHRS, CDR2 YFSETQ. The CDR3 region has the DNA TGCGCCAGCAGTCAGCAGACAGGGGGCCTTTACGAGCAGTACTTC. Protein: CASSQQTGGLYEQYF.

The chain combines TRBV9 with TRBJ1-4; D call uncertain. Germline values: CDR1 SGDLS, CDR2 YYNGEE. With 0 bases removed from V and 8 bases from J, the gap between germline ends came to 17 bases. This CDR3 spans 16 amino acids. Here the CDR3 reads CASSVDGRRRGEKLFF. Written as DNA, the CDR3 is TGTGCCAGCAGCGTAGATGGACGTCGGAGAGGGGAAAAACTGTTTTTT. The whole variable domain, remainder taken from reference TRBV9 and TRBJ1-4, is DSGVTQTPKHLITATGQRVTLRCSPRSGDLSVYWYQQSLDQGLQFLIQYYNGEERAKGNILERFSAQQFPDLHSELNLSSLELGDSALYFCASSVDGRRRGEKLFFGSGTQLSVL.

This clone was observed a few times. This CDR3 reads CASGLANSEQFF. DNA of the CDR3: TGTGCTAGTGGTTTGGCTAATAGCGAGCAGTTCTTC. The chain carries TRBV12-5 and TRBJ2-1; no clear D. The CDR3 is 12 residues long. Germline CDR1 is LGHNT and CDR2 is FRNRAP. Between the trimmed V and J ends, which lost 1 base and 10 bases, there was a span of 8 bases.

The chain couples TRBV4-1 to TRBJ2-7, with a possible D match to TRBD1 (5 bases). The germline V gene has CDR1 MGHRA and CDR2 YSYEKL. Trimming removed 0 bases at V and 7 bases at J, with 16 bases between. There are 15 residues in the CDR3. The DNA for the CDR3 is TGCGCCAGCAGCCAAGATCCCGCAGGGCCTTGGGAGCAGTACTTC. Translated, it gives CASSQDPAGPWEQYF.

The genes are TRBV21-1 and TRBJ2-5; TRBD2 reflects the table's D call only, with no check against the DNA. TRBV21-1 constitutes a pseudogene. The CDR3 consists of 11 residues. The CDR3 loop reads CASSTSETQYF. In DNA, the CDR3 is TGTGCCAGCAGCACCTCAGAGACCCAGTACTTC.

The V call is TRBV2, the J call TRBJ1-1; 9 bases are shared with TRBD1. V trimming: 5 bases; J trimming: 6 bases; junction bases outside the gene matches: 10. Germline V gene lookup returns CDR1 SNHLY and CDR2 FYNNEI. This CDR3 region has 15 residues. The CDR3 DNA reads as TGTGCCAGCAGTTTCCCACAGGGGGCAACCGCTGAAGCTTTCTTT. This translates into CASSFPQGATAEAFF.

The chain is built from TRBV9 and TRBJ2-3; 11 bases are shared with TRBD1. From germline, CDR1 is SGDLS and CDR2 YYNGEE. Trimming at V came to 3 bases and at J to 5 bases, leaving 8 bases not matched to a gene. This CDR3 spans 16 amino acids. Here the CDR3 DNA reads TGTGCCAGCAGCGCCAGAGGGACAGGGGGTAGAGATACGCAGTATTTT. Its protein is CASSARGTGGRDTQYF.

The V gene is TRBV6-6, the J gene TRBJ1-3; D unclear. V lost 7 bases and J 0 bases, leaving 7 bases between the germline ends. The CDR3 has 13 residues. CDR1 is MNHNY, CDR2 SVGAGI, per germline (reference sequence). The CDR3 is CASNTGSGNTIYF. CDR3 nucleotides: TGTGCCAGCAACACGGGCTCTGGAAACACCATATATTTT.

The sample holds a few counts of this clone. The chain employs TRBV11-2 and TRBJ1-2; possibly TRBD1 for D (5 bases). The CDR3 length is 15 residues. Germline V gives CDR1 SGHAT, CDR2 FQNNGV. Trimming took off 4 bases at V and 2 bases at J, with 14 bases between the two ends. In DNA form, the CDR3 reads TGTGCCAGCAGCTCCCCTCGCGGGGGGAACTATGGCTACACCTTC. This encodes CASSSPRGGNYGYTF.

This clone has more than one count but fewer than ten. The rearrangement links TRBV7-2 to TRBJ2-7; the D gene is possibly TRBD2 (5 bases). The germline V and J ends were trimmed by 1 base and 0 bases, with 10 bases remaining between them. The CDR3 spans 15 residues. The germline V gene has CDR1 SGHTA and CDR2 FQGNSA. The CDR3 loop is CASSLDGGFSYEQYF. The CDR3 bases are TGTGCCAGCAGCTTAGATGGCGGGTTCTCCTACGAGCAGTACTTC.

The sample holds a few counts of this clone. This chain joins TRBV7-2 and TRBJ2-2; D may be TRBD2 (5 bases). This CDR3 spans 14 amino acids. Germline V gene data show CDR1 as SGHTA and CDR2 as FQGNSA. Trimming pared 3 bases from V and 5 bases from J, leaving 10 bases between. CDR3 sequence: CASSFTRATGELFF. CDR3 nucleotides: TGTGCCAGCAGCTTCACGAGGGCAACCGGGGAGCTGTTTTTT.

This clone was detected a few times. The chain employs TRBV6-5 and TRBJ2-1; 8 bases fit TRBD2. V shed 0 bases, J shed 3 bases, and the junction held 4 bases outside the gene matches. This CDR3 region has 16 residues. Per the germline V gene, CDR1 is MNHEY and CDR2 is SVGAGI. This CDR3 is CASSYSTAGGYNEQFF. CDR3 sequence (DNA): TGTGCCAGCAGTTACTCGACTGCGGGGGGCTACAATGAGCAGTTCTTC.

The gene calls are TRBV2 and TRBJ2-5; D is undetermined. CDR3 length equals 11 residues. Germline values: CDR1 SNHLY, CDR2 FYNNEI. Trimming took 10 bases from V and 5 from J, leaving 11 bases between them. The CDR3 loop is CATSTGETQYF. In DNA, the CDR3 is TGTGCCACCAGCACCGGTGAGACCCAGTACTTC.

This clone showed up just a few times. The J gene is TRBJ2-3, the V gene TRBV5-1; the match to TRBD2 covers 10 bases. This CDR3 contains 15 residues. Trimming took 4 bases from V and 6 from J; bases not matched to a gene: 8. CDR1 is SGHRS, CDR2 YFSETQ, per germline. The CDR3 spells CASSDLSGGADTQYF. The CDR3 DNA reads TGCGCCAGCAGCGACCTAAGCGGGGGGGCTGATACGCAGTATTTT.

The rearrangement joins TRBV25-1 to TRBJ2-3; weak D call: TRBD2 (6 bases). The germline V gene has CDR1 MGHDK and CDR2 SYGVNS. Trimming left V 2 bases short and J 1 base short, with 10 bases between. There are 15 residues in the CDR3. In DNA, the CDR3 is TGTGCCAGCAGTGAAGTAGCGGCCGGCACAGATACGCAGTATTTT. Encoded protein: CASSEVAAGTDTQYF. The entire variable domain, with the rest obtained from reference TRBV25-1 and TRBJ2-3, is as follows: EADIYQTPRYLVIGTGKKITLECSQTMGHDKMYWYQQDPGMELHLIHYSYGVNSTEKGDLSSESTVSRIRTEHFPLTLESARPSHTSQYLCASSEVAAGTDTQYFGPGTRLTVL.